Below, 18 T cell receptor beta chains from the same sample are listed, as sequenced in a study of shared clonotypes between healthy human individuals. The method was immunoSEQ multiplex PCR; TCRdb's version includes in-frame clones alone and lacks a portion of them. The sample contains 1.4 million to 1.5 million clones, 95% to 97% of which appear only once. Specimen: naive CD4+ T cells sorted from blood. Sample subset: CD45RA+ positively selected. The origin of the receptors is a man aged 30-40 years in good health.

The V and J genes are TRBV7-2 and TRBJ2-7, with a weak D call TRBD2 (6 bases). Trimming took 5 bases from V and 2 from J, leaving 16 bases between them. Germline V gene data show CDR1 as SGHTA and CDR2 as FQGNSA. The CDR3 has 15 residues. The CDR3 is CASSRGTASAYEQYF. In nucleotides, the CDR3 is TGTGCCAGCAGCCGAGGGACTGCTTCCGCCTACGAGCAGTACTTC. Supplemented by reference TRBV7-2 and TRBJ2-7, the full variable domain reads GAGVSQSPSNKVTEKGKDVELRCDPISGHTALYWYRQSLGQGLEFLIYFQGNSAPDKSGLPSDRFSAERTGGSVSTLTIQRTQQEDSAVYLCASSRGTASAYEQYFGPGTRLTVT.

The V gene is TRBV6-4, the J gene TRBJ1-1; D uncertain. The length of the CDR3 is 13 residues. CDR1 is MRHNA and CDR2 is SNTAGT in the germline V gene. V shed 4 bases and J shed 8 bases, with 14 bases lying between them. The CDR3 protein is CASSGGGLGEAFF. The CDR3 DNA reads TGTGCCAGCAGTGGCGGCGGATTGGGGGAAGCTTTCTTT.

This chain joins TRBV29-1 and TRBJ2-7; possibly TRBD1 or TRBD2 for D (5 bases each). Looked up from germline, CDR1 is SQVTM and CDR2 is ANQGSEA. The CDR3 runs to 13 residues. V was shortened by 7 bases and J by 5 bases, with 18 bases between the two germline ends. CDR3 sequence: CSGLYGAGDEQYF. Here the CDR3 DNA reads TGCAGCGGCTTGTACGGGGCTGGGGACGAGCAGTACTTC.

The V and J genes are TRBV2 and TRBJ1-1, with D possibly TRBD1 on 5 matching bases. The V and J ends lost 6 bases and 1 base respectively, with 9 bases between them. The CDR3 has 13 amino acids. CDR1 is SNHLY and CDR2 is FYNNEI in the germline V gene. The CDR3 reads CASRRQKNTEAFF. Written as DNA, the CDR3 is TGTGCCAGCAGAAGACAGAAGAACACTGAAGCTTTCTTT. The full variable domain, with the rest looked up from reference TRBV2 and TRBJ1-1, is EPEVTQTPSHQVTQMGQEVILRCVPISNHLYFYWYRQILGQKVEFLVSFYNNEISEKSEIFDDQFSVERPDGSNFTLKIRSTKLEDSAMYFCASRRQKNTEAFFGQGTRLTVV.

The chain uses TRBV9 and TRBJ2-3; the D gene is possibly TRBD2 (6 bases). The CDR3 contains 14 residues. CDR1 is SGDLS, CDR2 YYNGEE, per germline. V was shortened by 4 bases and J by 0 bases, with 9 bases between the two germline ends. The chain's CDR3 is CASSWTTSTDTQYF. The DNA of the CDR3 is TGTGCCAGCAGCTGGACTACTAGCACAGATACGCAGTATTTT.

This chain uses TRBV27 with TRBJ1-1, with 9 bases lining up with TRBD1. With V trimmed by 6 bases and J by 1 base, 9 bases remained unmatched. This CDR3 is built from 16 residues. Looked up from germline, CDR1 is MNHEY and CDR2 is SMNVEV (reference sequence). CDR3 DNA: TGTGCCAGCAGCCCTCGGACAGGGGCGTCGAACACTGAAGCTTTCTTT. Protein sequence: CASSPRTGASNTEAFF.

The chain combines TRBV19 with TRBJ2-7, with 8 bases aligning to TRBD1. Germline loops: CDR1 LNHDA, CDR2 SQIVND (reference sequence). The CDR3 runs to 14 residues. V shed 9 bases, J shed 4 bases, and the junction held 11 bases outside the gene matches. CDR3 nucleotides: TGTGCCAGCCGGGACTCATACAGGGGGTACGAGCAGTACTTC. Encoded protein: CASRDSYRGYEQYF.

A remark on this clone: Other DNA sequences of this sample code for an identical CDR3. The CDR3 region is CASSLYAPSYNEQFF. In DNA, the CDR3 is TGCGCCAGCAGCTTGTATGCGCCCTCCTACAATGAGCAGTTCTTC. The chain uses TRBV5-1 and TRBJ2-1; D call uncertain. The CDR3 runs 15 residues. Trimming pared 1 base from V and 0 bases from J, leaving 8 bases between. CDR1 SGHRS and CDR2 YFSETQ come from the germline V gene.

CDR3 sequence (DNA): TGTGCCAGCAGCTACAGGATAGGCAATGAGCAGTTCTTC. Translated: CASSYRIGNEQFF. This chain joins TRBV9 and TRBJ2-1, with D perhaps matching TRBD1 (5 bases). V was trimmed by 4 bases and J by 6 bases, leaving 11 bases between them. Germline V gene sequence: CDR1 SGDLS, CDR2 YYNGEE. CDR3 length equals 13 residues.

This chain connects TRBV16 to TRBJ2-2; 8 nucleotides align to TRBD2. There are 16 residues in the CDR3. V gave up 2 bases and J gave up 6 bases; unmatched junction bases: 8. Germline assignment: CDR1 KGHSY and CDR2 FQNENV. Here the CDR3 DNA reads TGTGCCAGCAGCCAAAAGAGTATAGCGGGATCCGGGGAGCTGTTTTTT. Protein product: CASSQKSIAGSGELFF.

The rearrangement joins TRBV6-1 to TRBJ1-5; D might be TRBD1 (6 bases). Germline CDR1 is MNHNS and CDR2 is SASEGT. The CDR3 is 15 residues long. The V gene lost 6 bases and the J gene lost 1 base, with 13 bases spanning the gap. The CDR3 is CASRPRGSSNQPQHF. CDR3 in DNA: TGTGCCAGCAGACCGAGGGGGAGCAGCAATCAGCCCCAGCATTTT.

The rearrangement uses TRBV10-3 and TRBJ2-6; 7 bases agree with TRBD2. Germline trimming cut 10 bases from V and 0 bases from J; bases unmatched to any gene: 6. Germline CDR1 ENHRY, CDR2 SYGVKD. The CDR3 loop spans 15 amino acids. CDR3 region: CATYGGNSGANVLTF. In DNA, the CDR3 is TGTGCCACCTACGGGGGGAACTCTGGGGCCAACGTCCTGACTTTC.

The chain recombines TRBV5-1 with TRBJ1-5, with TRBD1 identical over 10 bases. The V and J ends lost 4 bases and 5 bases, in that order; junction bases with no gene match: 12. The V gene's germline CDR1 is SGHRS and CDR2 YFSETQ. The CDR3 is made up of 17 amino acids. CDR3 sequence: CASSARGGQGTHQPQHF. CDR3 nucleotide sequence: TGCGCCAGCAGCGCGAGAGGGGGACAGGGGACACATCAGCCCCAGCATTTT.

This CDR3 is CAMEGGYTEAFF. For the CDR3, the DNA is TGTGCCATGGAGGGGGGCTACACTGAAGCTTTCTTT. V usage is TRBV10-3 and J usage is TRBJ1-1; D possibly corresponds to TRBD1 (6 bases). The germline V and J ends were trimmed by 9 bases and 3 bases, with 11 bases remaining between them. The CDR3 spans 12 residues. The V gene's germline CDR1 is ENHRY and CDR2 SYGVKD.

CDR3 in DNA: TGTGCCAGCAGCCGCCTCCAGGTTGCGGGACCAGATACGCAGTATTTT. It encodes CASSRLQVAGPDTQYF. The chain links TRBV4-2 to TRBJ2-3, with TRBD2 as a possible D gene (6 bases). V was shortened by 4 bases and J by 4 bases, with 18 bases between the two germline ends. The germline V gene encodes CDR1 LGHNA and CDR2 YNFKEQ. The CDR3 loop spans 16 amino acids.

Remarks on this clone: The sample contains more than one DNA sequence encoding this CDR3. V is TRBV9 and J is TRBJ2-3, with 10 bases that match TRBD2. The germline CDR1 and CDR2 sequences are SGDLS and YYNGEE. J was trimmed by 0 bases and V by 0 bases; bases with no gene match: 1. The CDR3 is 16 residues long. The CDR3 sequence is CASSVGTSGSTDTQYF. CDR3 coding DNA: TGTGCCAGCAGCGTAGGGACTAGCGGAAGCACAGATACGCAGTATTTT.

The chain is built from TRBV10-1 and TRBJ2-3, with TRBD1 matching over 9 bases. V lost 2 bases and J lost 5; bases outside the gene matches: 5. The CDR3 is 15 amino acids. CDR1 and CDR2 (germline): WNHNN, SYGVQD (reference sequence). The chain's CDR3 is CASSEGDRAGDTQYF. The CDR3 DNA follows: TGCGCCAGCAGTGAGGGGGACAGGGCTGGAGATACGCAGTATTTT.

The CDR3 coding sequence is TGTGCCAGCAGCTTAGTACGATGGGGGATGGGGCCCACCGGGGAGCTGTTTTTT. Protein product: CASSLVRWGMGPTGELFF. The chain carries TRBV7-6 and TRBJ2-2; D may match TRBD1 or TRBD2 (5 bases each). CDR3 length equals 18 residues. The V and J ends lost 1 base and 4 bases respectively, with 19 bases between them. Looked up from germline, CDR1 is SGHVS and CDR2 is FNYEAQ.